This section outlines one T cell receptor beta chain sequence together with its context. The data were obtained in a study of T cell changes during pregnancy in multiple sclerosis. Measured with immunoSEQ multiplex PCR; TCRdb has only the in-frame clones, and not every one. This sample carries some 80,000 clones, approximately 93% of them seen once, and the ten largest clones take roughly 0.14%. Germline CDR1 is MNHEY and CDR2 is SVGAGI. Trimming took off 4 bases at V and 4 bases at J, with 4 bases between the two ends. The CDR3 runs to 11 residues. The starting material was CD4+ T cells from peripheral blood mononuclear cells, obtained after pregnancy. The chain combines TRBV6-5 with TRBJ1-2; the D is unclear. This receptor was taken from a female donor with multiple sclerosis, enrolled in a pregnancy study. CDR3 bases: TGTGCCAGCAGTTCCCGCTATGGCTACACCTTC. Protein product: CASSSRYGYTF.